The 16 T cell receptor beta chains below were found in one sample sequenced in a study of T cell responses to AZD1222 COVID-19 vaccine. The table came from immunoSEQ multiplex PCR; TCRdb's copy has only in-frame clones and leaves some out. The table records roughly 55,000 clones, around 89% of them present only once. This specimen consisted of peripheral blood, obtained on day 0 of AZD1222 vaccination. These receptors all come from an adult in good health.

This clone was recorded a few times. This chain joins TRBV5-1 and TRBJ2-5; D is unresolved. V gave up 3 bases and J gave up 1 base, with 1 base separating them. The germline gives CDR1 SGHRS, CDR2 YFSETQ. The CDR3 is 11 amino acids. For the CDR3, the DNA is TGCGCCAGCAGCTCCCAAGAGACCCAGTACTTC. Residues: CASSSQETQYF.

The gene calls are TRBV15 and TRBJ2-6; D is unresolved. Trimming cost V 0 bases and J 2 bases, with 11 bases left between them. This CDR3 is 17 amino acids long. Per the germline V gene, CDR1 is LNHNV and CDR2 is YYDKDF (reference sequence). The CDR3 DNA is TGTGCCACCAGCAGAGATAACGGATTCCCTGGGGCCAACGTCCTGACTTTC. It encodes CATSRDNGFPGANVLTF.

The V gene is TRBV29-1, the J gene TRBJ2-3; 10 positions match TRBD2. J lost 4 bases, V lost 3 bases, and 4 bases had no gene match. Per germline, CDR1 SQVTM and CDR2 ANQGSEA. The CDR3 contains 14 residues. The CDR3 here is CSVEASGSADTQYF. The CDR3 nucleotides are TGCAGCGTTGAGGCTAGCGGGAGCGCAGATACGCAGTATTTT.

The chain uses TRBV29-1 and TRBJ2-3; 9 nucleotides match TRBD1. Germline V gene sequence: CDR1 SQVTM, CDR2 ANQGSEA. The ends lost 5 bases at V and 4 bases at J; junction bases unmatched: 4. The length of the CDR3 is 13 residues. CDR3: CSVRTGVADTQYF. The DNA of the CDR3 is TGCAGCGTTAGGACAGGGGTAGCAGATACGCAGTATTTT.

This clone was detected a few times. Relative to the germline gene, one junction end is altered; a read error may explain this. The gene calls are TRBV7-8 and TRBJ2-7, with a tentative D call TRBD1 (5 bases). Germline assignment: CDR1 SGHVS and CDR2 FQNEAQ. The CDR3 runs to 15 residues. Here the CDR3 reads CASRLGVSRSYEQYF. CDR3 sequence (DNA): TGTGCCAGCAGGTTAGGGGTATCCAGGTCCTACGAGCAGTACTTC. Based on the CDR3 plus reference TRBV7-8 and TRBJ2-7, the full variable domain is GAGVSQSPRYKVAKRGQDVALRCDPISGHVSLFWYQQALGQGPEFLTYFQNEAQLDKSGLPSDRFFAERPEGSVSTLKIQRTQQEDSAVYLCASRLGVSRSYEQYFGPGTRLTVT.

This chain links TRBV2 with TRBJ2-1; TRBD2 matches 15 bases. Unmatched junction bases numbered 8, after V lost 2 bases and J lost 15 bases. This CDR3 spans 15 amino acids. Per the germline V gene, CDR1 is SNHLY and CDR2 is FYNNEI. Here the CDR3 DNA reads TGTGCCAGCAGTGAAACCCGGACTAGCGGGAGGGCCGCGTTCTTC. This codes for CASSETRTSGRAAFF.

CDR3 coding DNA: TGTGCCAGCAGCTTAGTGTCTAGCGGGAAATTATACGAGCAGTACTTC. Translated, it gives CASSLVSSGKLYEQYF. The chain is built from TRBV7-2 and TRBJ2-7; 9 bases are shared with TRBD2. Germline CDR1 SGHTA, CDR2 FQGNSA. The CDR3 consists of 16 residues. V was clipped by 1 base and J by 4 bases; unmatched bases: 8.

CDR3 DNA: TGTGCCAGCAGCGTAGACTTAGGGCGAAACTATGGCTACACCTTC. This translates into CASSVDLGRNYGYTF. This chain uses TRBV9 with TRBJ1-2; D unresolved. V was clipped by 0 bases and J by 2 bases, with 11 bases between them. Germline values: CDR1 SGDLS, CDR2 YYNGEE. This CDR3 contains 15 residues.

Concerning this clone: Other nucleotide sequences in the sample specify the same CDR3. The chain combines TRBV28 with TRBJ1-2; D not resolved. CDR3 length equals 11 residues. Trimming pared 5 bases from V and 4 bases from J, leaving 5 bases between. CDR1 and CDR2 from the germline V gene are MDHEN and SYDVKM. As DNA, the CDR3 is TGTGCCAGCAGTGGTTTCTATGGCTACACCTTC. Translated, it gives CASSGFYGYTF.

This clone was detected only a few times. The J gene is TRBJ1-2, the V gene TRBV30; the D is unclear. The CDR3 spans 12 residues. V was shortened by 6 bases and J by 7 bases, with 15 bases between the two germline ends. Germline values: CDR1 GTSNPN, CDR2 SVGIG (reference sequence). CDR3 sequence (DNA): TGTGCCTGCCTACTCGGGGTATCTGGCTACACCTTC. Its protein is CACLLGVSGYTF.

J is TRBJ2-3 and V is TRBV18; TRBD1 matches 7 bases. Germline V gives CDR1 KGHSH, CDR2 LQKENI. V lost 6 bases, J lost 4 bases, and 13 bases stayed unmatched. The CDR3 has 16 residues. Here the CDR3 reads CASSRTRDSGSDTQYF. CDR3 in DNA: TGTGCCAGCTCCCGAACCAGGGACAGTGGATCAGATACGCAGTATTTT.

This clone occurred a few times. J is TRBJ2-1 and V is TRBV25-1; 9 positions match TRBD2. The germline V gene encodes CDR1 MGHDK and CDR2 SYGVNS. The CDR3 sequence is 16 residues long. V lost 1 base and J lost 7; bases outside the gene matches: 8. CDR3 amino acids: CASSEFDSGSGNEQFF. CDR3 sequence (DNA): TGTGCCAGCAGTGAATTCGATAGCGGGAGTGGAAATGAGCAGTTCTTC.

In the case of this clone: This is likely a read error, given that the CDR3 carries no conserved phenylalanine or tryptophan at its end. The DNA is left out, because the CDR3 cannot be placed on it with certainty; the CDR3 is given as TCRdb lists it. The chain recombines TRBV24-1 with TRBJ1-3. The CDR3 is 10 amino acids in total, end residues counted. Germline V CDR1 and CDR2: KGHDR, SFDVKD. The CDR3 here is CATSGRRRDL.

The V call is TRBV9, the J call TRBJ2-7; D perhaps matches TRBD2 (6 bases). The CDR3 runs 15 residues. V was trimmed by 4 bases and J by 4 bases, leaving 18 bases between them. Germline V gene lookup returns CDR1 SGDLS and CDR2 YYNGEE. The CDR3 DNA sequence: TGTGCCAGCAGCCCCCCAGCGGGTGGGTGGTACGAGCAGTACTTC. Translating gives CASSPPAGGWYEQYF.

CDR3 sequence: CASSFKVNYEQYF. In DNA form, the CDR3 reads TGTGCCAGCAGTTTTAAGGTTAACTACGAGCAGTACTTC. The chain employs TRBV12-3 or TRBV12-4 and TRBJ2-7; unclear D gene. The length of the CDR3 is 13 residues. Between the trimmed V and J ends, which lost 3 bases and 3 bases, there was a span of 9 bases.

The rearrangement uses TRBV3-1 (or the pseudogene TRBV3-2) and TRBJ2-7, with D perhaps matching TRBD1 (5 bases). Trimming left V 2 bases short and J 4 bases short, with 12 bases between. Germline assignment: CDR1 LGHDT and CDR2 YNNKEL (reference sequence). CDR3 size: 14 residues. CDR3 coding DNA: TGTGCCAGCAGCCAAACGATAGACAGTTACGAGCAGTACTTC. Amino acids: CASSQTIDSYEQYF.